One sample yielded the 13 T cell receptor beta chains listed below, sequenced in a study of OX40 agonist ivuxolimab in advanced cancers. Data came from immunoSEQ multiplex PCR; TCRdb stores just in-frame clones and leaves some out. This sample yields fewer than 45,000 clones, of which around 84% are seen a single time; 1.5% to 2% belongs to the top ten. The sequenced sample was CD4+ or CD8+ T cells sorted from blood, obtained in a trial of the OX40 agonist ivuxolimab. These receptors were taken from an adult with an advanced solid tumor such as melanoma, head and neck, liver or kidney cancer.

This clone has just one count. This rearrangement joins TRBV18 to TRBJ1-2, with TRBD1 identical over 7 bases. Germline values: CDR1 KGHSH, CDR2 LQKENI. V gave up 1 base and J gave up 8 bases; unmatched junction bases: 10. The length of the CDR3 is 15 residues. The CDR3 sequence is CASSPRDSPKIGYTF. CDR3 bases: TGTGCCAGCTCACCACGGGACAGCCCTAAAATAGGCTACACCTTC.

The chain is built from TRBV5-1 and TRBJ2-1, with TRBD2 matching over 9 bases. Unmatched junction bases numbered 12, after V lost 0 bases and J lost 5 bases. The germline CDR1 and CDR2 sequences are SGHRS and YFSETQ. The CDR3 has 18 amino acids. CDR3 amino acids: CASSLGGNRGGANNEQFF. In nucleotides, the CDR3 is TGCGCCAGCAGCTTGGGGGGGAATCGCGGGGGGGCAAACAATGAGCAGTTCTTC. The whole variable domain, filled in from reference TRBV5-1 and TRBJ2-1, reads KAGVTQTPRYLIKTRGQQVTLSCSPISGHRSVSWYQQTPGQGLQFLFEYFSETQRNKGNFPGRFSGRQFSNSRSEMNVSTLELGDSALYLCASSLGGNRGGANNEQFFGPGTRLTVL.

The chain couples TRBV27 to TRBJ2-5; the match to TRBD2 covers 13 bases. Germline values: CDR1 MNHEY, CDR2 SMNVEV (reference sequence). The junction had 0 bases not matched to a gene; V was cut back by 6 bases and J by 2 bases. The CDR3 spans 14 residues. In DNA, the CDR3 is TGTGCCAGCAGGGGACTAGCGGGACAAGAGACCCAGTACTTC. This gives the protein CASRGLAGQETQYF.

V and J are TRBV7-2 and TRBJ2-7; D remains ambiguous. V lost 8 bases and J 7 bases, leaving 12 bases between the germline ends. The CDR3 contains 11 residues. In germline, CDR1 is SGHTA, CDR2 FQGNSA. The CDR3 nucleotides are TGTGCCAGCTCGGCCGGGTTTGAGCAGTACTTC. It encodes CASSAGFEQYF.

The chain couples TRBV6-5 to TRBJ1-1; 11 bases align to TRBD1. Germline lookup yields CDR1 MNHEY and CDR2 SVGAGI. Unmatched junction bases numbered 7, after V lost 8 bases and J lost 5 bases. The CDR3 consists of 14 residues. In DNA, the CDR3 is TGTGCCAGCCGGACAGGGGGCCTGGGAACTGAAGCTTTCTTT. It specifies CASRTGGLGTEAFF.

The rearrangement joins TRBV10-3 to TRBJ2-3; 7 bases are a match to TRBD1. V lost 2 bases to trimming and J lost 0 bases; unmatched junction nucleotides: 8. Per the germline V gene, CDR1 is ENHRY and CDR2 is SYGVKD. CDR3 length: 17 amino acids. DNA for the CDR3: TGTGCCATCAGTGAGGCCTACAGGGGATCTAGCACAGATACGCAGTATTTT. Translated: CAISEAYRGSSTDTQYF.

V is TRBV6-6 and J is TRBJ2-1, with D tentatively TRBD2 (6 bases). V was cut by 5 bases and J by 10 bases, with 21 bases left in between. The germline CDR1 and CDR2 sequences are MNHNY and SVGAGI (reference sequence). CDR3 length: 15 amino acids. The CDR3 coding sequence is TGTGCCAGCAGTGGAGGGCAGGGATGGCCTTCAGAGCAGTTCTTC. Translated: CASSGGQGWPSEQFF.

The rearrangement joins TRBV6-5 to TRBJ2-5; no reliable D call. The CDR3 contains 11 residues. V was trimmed by 6 bases and J by 5 bases, leaving 7 bases between them. In germline, CDR1 is MNHEY, CDR2 SVGAGI. CDR3 DNA: TGTGCCAGCAGCCGGCGGGAGACCCAGTACTTC. It codes for CASSRRETQYF.

The chain recombines TRBV4-1 with TRBJ2-1, with 7 bases aligning to TRBD2. The CDR3 has 16 residues. J was trimmed by 9 bases and V by 1 base; bases with no gene match: 12. The germline V gene encodes CDR1 MGHRA and CDR2 YSYEKL. CDR3 amino acids: CASSQAGGSSHREQFF. CDR3 DNA sequence: TGCGCCAGCAGCCAAGCGGGCGGGAGTTCCCATCGTGAGCAGTTCTTC.

This clone was seen more than once but under ten times. The V and J genes are TRBV28 and TRBJ2-7, with 8 bases identical to TRBD2. This CDR3 comprises 14 residues. The germline CDR1 and CDR2 sequences are MDHEN and SYDVKM. The junction had 7 bases not matched to a gene; V was cut back by 8 bases and J by 1 base. The CDR3 bases are TGTGCCAGCGACGGCGGGAGGAAATCCTACGAGCAGTACTTC. Amino acid sequence: CASDGGRKSYEQYF.

This rearrangement joins TRBV7-9 to TRBJ2-3, with D possibly TRBD2 on 5 matching bases. CDR1 and CDR2 (germline): SEHNR, FQNEAQ (reference sequence). The ends were cut back, 1 base at V and 7 bases at J, with 18 bases in the middle. This CDR3 contains 16 residues. CDR3 region: CASSLVITGKGNTQYF. CDR3 coding DNA: TGTGCCAGCAGCTTAGTAATTACGGGGAAAGGGAATACGCAGTATTTT. The whole variable domain, remainder taken from reference TRBV7-9 and TRBJ2-3, is DTGVSQNPRHKITKRGQNVTFRCDPISEHNRLYWYRQTLGQGPEFLTYFQNEAQLEKSRLLSDRFSAERPKGSFSTLEIQRTEQGDSAMYLCASSLVITGKGNTQYFGPGTRLTVL.

CDR3 amino acids: CASSLGTGELFF. The CDR3 DNA follows: TGTGCCAGCAGTTTAGGGACCGGGGAGCTGTTTTTT. The gene calls are TRBV27 and TRBJ2-2, with no clear D. Trimming cost V 2 bases and J 5 bases, with 3 bases left between them. This CDR3 has 12 residues. Germline V gene lookup returns CDR1 MNHEY and CDR2 SMNVEV (reference sequence).

The chain recombines TRBV5-6 with TRBJ2-5, with D perhaps TRBD1 (8 bases). V was pared by 5 bases and J by 3 bases, with 14 bases between. Germline CDR1 SGHDT, CDR2 YYEEEE. The CDR3 covers 14 residues. CDR3: CASSHRGREETQYF. DNA for the CDR3: TGTGCCAGCAGTCACAGGGGGAGGGAAGAGACCCAGTACTTC.